This TCR beta chain appears in the sequencing data of a study of identifying expanded T cells in peripheral blood. A word on this clone: Its antigen is currently unknown.

The germline V and J ends were trimmed by 8 bases and 1 base, with 9 bases remaining between them. This CDR3 contains 13 residues. The germline gives CDR1 MNHNS, CDR2 SASEGT. Some clones are missing from TCRdb's copy, which holds only in-frame ones; the method was immunoSEQ multiplex PCR. The table has around 99,000 clones, 88% seen once. The study's findings and limits: Roughly two-week clone count variance significantly increased as total template count grew. Technical replicates showed roughly 1.2 changed clones; around two weeks about 16.4; four weeks 19.

Collection occurred without any documented infections or immune events in donors. This chain connects TRBV6-1 to TRBJ1-5; tentatively, D is TRBD1 (5 bases). Material: blood. This receptor was obtained from a person between 18 and 75 years old in good health. In DNA form, the CDR3 reads TGTGCCAGCGACCGGACAAGCAATCAGCCCCAGCATTTT. Translated, it gives CASDRTSNQPQHF.